A selection of T cell receptor beta chains follows, all from one sample in a study of technical replicates of blood from a few donors. The protocol was immunoSEQ multiplex PCR, while the TCRdb copy is restricted to in-frame clones and leaves out a portion. The top ten clones hold around 0.25% of a sample with over 65,000 clones, 94% of them seen once. Specimen: T cells isolated from PBMCs. Receptor source: a human donor in good health. Each CDR3 is given with its conserved first and last residue. A D gene is named only where the DNA matches it firmly. Expanded clones get a size class; other rows say once, few or many, or leave the size out.

cdr3_nt: TGTGCCAGCAGCGCATCCCTATCCGTCTCTGGGGCCAACGTCCTGACTTTC; cdr3_aa: CASSASLSVSGANVLTF; d_call: -; v_call: TRBV9; j_call: TRBJ2-6; clone_size: -
cdr3_nt: TGTGCCAGGTCCCAAGGGGGTGGGGCCAACGTCCTGACTTTC; cdr3_aa: CARSQGGGANVLTF; d_call: -; v_call: TRBV27; j_call: TRBJ2-6; clone_size: -
cdr3_nt: TGTGCCAGCAACTCGCTGTACGGGAGCAGGGACGAGCAGTACTTC; cdr3_aa: CASNSLYGSRDEQYF; d_call: -; v_call: TRBV5-4; j_call: TRBJ2-7; clone_size: -
cdr3_nt: TGTGCCAGCAGCTTAGTTCGCGGATTTTCGGAGCCCCAGCATTTT; cdr3_aa: CASSLVRGFSEPQHF; d_call: -; v_call: TRBV7-6; j_call: TRBJ1-5; clone_size: -
cdr3_nt: TGTGCCAGCAGCTCACGGGGGAACACTGAAGCTTTCTTT; cdr3_aa: CASSSRGNTEAFF; d_call: -; v_call: TRBV7-8; j_call: TRBJ1-1; clone_size: -
cdr3_nt: TGCAGCGTTGACCCTGGGGGGGGGACCTACGAGCAGTACTTC; cdr3_aa: CSVDPGGGTYEQYF; d_call: TRBD2; v_call: TRBV29-1; j_call: TRBJ2-7; clone_size: -
cdr3_nt: TGTGCCAGCAGCTTCTTACAGGGGGTTGAAGCTTTCTTT; cdr3_aa: CASSFLQGVEAFF; d_call: TRBD1; v_call: TRBV7-3; j_call: TRBJ1-1; clone_size: -
cdr3_nt: TGTGCCAGCAGTGAAGTAGAAATCTATGGCTACACCTTC; cdr3_aa: CASSEVEIYGYTF; d_call: -; v_call: TRBV2; j_call: TRBJ1-2; clone_size: once
cdr3_nt: TGTGCCAGCAGCAAACCCTACAGGGGCACAGATACGCAGTATTTT; cdr3_aa: CASSKPYRGTDTQYF; d_call: -; v_call: TRBV21-1; j_call: TRBJ2-3; clone_size: -
cdr3_nt: TGTGCCAGCAGCCAGACACCAAGACGGGAGAACACTGAAGCTTTCTTT; cdr3_aa: CASSQTPRRENTEAFF; d_call: -; v_call: TRBV4-2; j_call: TRBJ1-1; clone_size: -
cdr3_nt: TGTGCCAGCAGTCCTGGAATCGGGGGAGGAAACACCATATATTTT; cdr3_aa: CASSPGIGGGNTIYF; d_call: -; v_call: TRBV27; j_call: TRBJ1-3; clone_size: -
cdr3_nt: TGTGCCAGCAGCATGCGACAGGGTCGGGGAGAGACCCAGTACTTC; cdr3_aa: CASSMRQGRGETQYF; d_call: -; v_call: TRBV21-1; j_call: TRBJ2-5; clone_size: -
cdr3_nt: TGTGCCAGCAGCGGCGGGACTTTAGCGGGATATTGGGAAGAGACCCAGTACTTC; cdr3_aa: CASSGGTLAGYWEETQYF; d_call: TRBD2; v_call: TRBV7-8; j_call: TRBJ2-5; clone_size: few
cdr3_nt: TGCGCCAGCAGGACAATTCTAGCGGGAGCTGATCGGCTCACAGATACGCAGTATTTT; cdr3_aa: CASRTILAGADRLTDTQYF; d_call: TRBD2; v_call: TRBV23-1; j_call: TRBJ2-3; clone_size: -
cdr3_nt: TGTGCCAGCAGCTTAGATGGGACACTCCAGCATTTT; cdr3_aa: CASSLDGTLQHF; d_call: -; v_call: TRBV7-6; j_call: TRBJ1-5; clone_size: -
cdr3_nt: TGTGCCAGCAGCTTACGGAACCGGGACAGGGTGCCCAATGAGCAGTTCTTC; cdr3_aa: CASSLRNRDRVPNEQFF; d_call: TRBD1; v_call: TRBV7-6; j_call: TRBJ2-1; clone_size: few
cdr3_nt: TGCGCCACCTCAACAGGTCGTGGCGCTTTCTTT; cdr3_aa: CATSTGRGAFF; d_call: -; v_call: TRBV10-2; j_call: TRBJ1-1; clone_size: -
cdr3_nt: TGTGCCAGCAGCAAAAGCAAGGGACAGCTGAACACTGAAGCTTTCTTT; cdr3_aa: CASSKSKGQLNTEAFF; d_call: TRBD1; v_call: TRBV7-8; j_call: TRBJ1-1; clone_size: -
cdr3_nt: TGTGCCAGCAGTACAGGGTGGGCCCTCTATGGCTACACCTTC; cdr3_aa: CASSTGWALYGYTF; d_call: -; v_call: TRBV21-1; j_call: TRBJ1-2; clone_size: -
cdr3_nt: TGTGCCTGGAGTGTAAGGGGGACTAACTACGAGCAGTACTTC; cdr3_aa: CAWSVRGTNYEQYF; d_call: -; v_call: TRBV30; j_call: TRBJ2-7; clone_size: -
cdr3_nt: TGTGCCAGCAGCTCTGCCCGGCAAGAGACCCAGTACTTC; cdr3_aa: CASSSARQETQYF; d_call: -; v_call: TRBV7-9; j_call: TRBJ2-5; clone_size: -
cdr3_nt: TGTGCCAGCTGCGACAGGGAAGGTAAAGCTTTCTTT; cdr3_aa: CASCDREGKAFF; d_call: TRBD1; v_call: TRBV6-5; j_call: TRBJ1-1; clone_size: once
cdr3_nt: TGCGCCAGCAGCCGGGGACTAGCGGGGGGCCCTGTCCCTACCTACAATGAGCAGTTCTTC; cdr3_aa: CASSRGLAGGPVPTYNEQFF; d_call: TRBD2; v_call: TRBV4-1; j_call: TRBJ2-1; clone_size: -
cdr3_nt: TGCGCCAGCAGGGCCGTCATAGCGGGGGCCTACGAGCAGTACTTC; cdr3_aa: CASRAVIAGAYEQYF; d_call: TRBD2; v_call: TRBV5-1; j_call: TRBJ2-7; clone_size: -
cdr3_nt: TGTGCCTGGAGGGCATTTGGAGGGGAGACCCAGTACTTC; cdr3_aa: CAWRAFGGETQYF; d_call: -; v_call: TRBV30; j_call: TRBJ2-5; clone_size: -
cdr3_nt: TGTGCCAGCAGCTTGGCGGGGGCCCAGTTCTTC; cdr3_aa: CASSLAGAQFF; d_call: -; v_call: TRBV7-6; j_call: TRBJ2-1; clone_size: -
cdr3_nt: TGTGCCTCGACAGGGGTTGGCTATGGCTACACCTTC; cdr3_aa: CASTGVGYGYTF; d_call: TRBD1; v_call: TRBV30; j_call: TRBJ1-2; clone_size: -
cdr3_nt: TGTGCCAGCACTAATCTAGGGACAGGAACCTACGAGCAGTACTTC; cdr3_aa: CASTNLGTGTYEQYF; d_call: TRBD1; v_call: TRBV5-6; j_call: TRBJ2-7; clone_size: -
cdr3_nt: TGTGCCAGTAGTTACCGGGACAGAGCCTACGAGCAGTACTTC; cdr3_aa: CASSYRDRAYEQYF; d_call: TRBD1; v_call: TRBV19; j_call: TRBJ2-7; clone_size: -
cdr3_nt: TGTGCCAGCAGCCCTGGGACAGGGGATTCACCCCTCCACTTT; cdr3_aa: CASSPGTGDSPLHF; d_call: TRBD1; v_call: TRBV7-9; j_call: TRBJ1-6; clone_size: -
cdr3_nt: TGTGCCAGCGGTACGGGATTCTCCTACGAGCAGTACTTC; cdr3_aa: CASGTGFSYEQYF; d_call: -; v_call: TRBV9; j_call: TRBJ2-7; clone_size: -
cdr3_nt: TGTGCCAGCGGGAGGACAACCTCTGGAAACACCATATATTTT; cdr3_aa: CASGRTTSGNTIYF; d_call: -; v_call: TRBV7-9; j_call: TRBJ1-3; clone_size: -
cdr3_nt: TGTGCCAGCAGTCCCCCCCCGACAGGGCGGGAGCAGTACTTC; cdr3_aa: CASSPPPTGREQYF; d_call: TRBD1; v_call: TRBV27; j_call: TRBJ2-7; clone_size: -
cdr3_nt: TGTGCCAGTAAGGGGCTATACACAGATACGCAGTATTTT; cdr3_aa: CASKGLYTDTQYF; d_call: -; v_call: TRBV19; j_call: TRBJ2-3; clone_size: -
cdr3_nt: TGCGCCAGCAGCCTGGGGGGACTAGCGGTTCACGGGGACAAAAACATTCAGTACTTC; cdr3_aa: CASSLGGLAVHGDKNIQYF; d_call: TRBD2; v_call: TRBV5-1; j_call: TRBJ2-4; clone_size: -
cdr3_nt: TGTGCCAGTAGTACACGCAGGGGGTCTTACGAGCAGTACTTC; cdr3_aa: CASSTRRGSYEQYF; d_call: TRBD1; v_call: TRBV19; j_call: TRBJ2-7; clone_size: -
cdr3_nt: TGTGCCAGCAGCAGCCCTACTAGCGGGAGTTTCCACGAGCAGTACTTC; cdr3_aa: CASSSPTSGSFHEQYF; d_call: TRBD2; v_call: TRBV5-4; j_call: TRBJ2-7; clone_size: -
cdr3_nt: TGTGCCAGCAGCTCCAGGGGGCGGGGGAGCGGCTACGAGCAGTACTTC; cdr3_aa: CASSSRGRGSGYEQYF; d_call: -; v_call: TRBV11-2; j_call: TRBJ2-7; clone_size: -
cdr3_nt: TGTGCCAGCAGTTTAATTTTGCGGGAGGTTAACTCCTACAATGAGCAGTTCTTC; cdr3_aa: CASSLILREVNSYNEQFF; d_call: TRBD2; v_call: TRBV28; j_call: TRBJ2-1; clone_size: -
cdr3_nt: TGCGCCAGCTGGTCTAGCGACGGTCATGAGCAGTTCTTC; cdr3_aa: CASWSSDGHEQFF; d_call: -; v_call: TRBV5-1; j_call: TRBJ2-1; clone_size: -
cdr3_nt: TGCGCCAGCAGTAGCCAGGGAAGAGCGGGTGGAGAAAAACTGTTTTTT; cdr3_aa: CASSSQGRAGGEKLFF; d_call: -; v_call: TRBV4-1; j_call: TRBJ1-4; clone_size: few
cdr3_nt: TGTGCCAGCAGCTTGAGGTGGGAGGGTCCACCCGGGGAGCTGTTTTTT; cdr3_aa: CASSLRWEGPPGELFF; d_call: TRBD2; v_call: TRBV5-6; j_call: TRBJ2-2; clone_size: -
cdr3_nt: TGTGCCAGCAGCGCGGGACAGGGGGCGGAAGGCTACACCTTC; cdr3_aa: CASSAGQGAEGYTF; d_call: TRBD1; v_call: TRBV7-9; j_call: TRBJ1-2; clone_size: few
cdr3_nt: TGTGCCAGCAGCTCTCCAAAAGGCGGCTACGAGCAGTACTTC; cdr3_aa: CASSSPKGGYEQYF; d_call: -; v_call: TRBV11-2; j_call: TRBJ2-7; clone_size: -
cdr3_nt: TGTGCCAGCAGCTTAGGGGTCGGTGAAGAGACCCAGTACTTC; cdr3_aa: CASSLGVGEETQYF; d_call: -; v_call: TRBV13; j_call: TRBJ2-5; clone_size: -
cdr3_nt: TGTGCCAGCAGTCTGGCGGGCTATGGCTACACCTTC; cdr3_aa: CASSLAGYGYTF; d_call: -; v_call: TRBV5-5; j_call: TRBJ1-2; clone_size: -